This T cell receptor beta chain stems from a study of metastatic and nonmetastatic thyroid tumors. Study as a whole: It was across blood and tumor or nodule tissue from malignant and benign thyroid patients that repertoires were compared.

No patient had received any treatment before thyroid surgery. General study points: Reportedly, malignant thyroid tumors had significantly higher TCR beta diversity than benign nodules, in blood and tumor.

This CDR3 is 15 amino acids long. Germline values: CDR1 SQVTM, CDR2 ANQGSEA. Trimming stripped 4 bases from V and 0 bases from J, with 16 bases between. Study processing details: Construction of a distant-metastasis classifier for papillary thyroid cancer relied on CDR3 differences across clinicopathological groups. TCRdb recomputed clones from the PCR reads via MiXCR. Here the V and J calls rest on TCRdb's processing, not on the authors' analysis. The profile shows about 64,000 clones, roughly 17% of them singletons. This clone has a count of ten or more. Its antigen is undetermined. V usage is TRBV29-1 and J usage is TRBJ2-7, with D unresolved. The receptor comes from a male donor with papillary thyroid cancer or a benign thyroid nodule (not recorded which). Some clones in this sample may be carry-over from other donors' samples. Sequenced: blood. The chain's CDR3 is CSVVSVITSSYEQYF. The CDR3 DNA sequence: TGCAGCGTTGTTTCCGTGATCACCAGCTCCTACGAGCAGTACTTC.